This TCR beta chain was sequenced for a study of technical replicates of blood from a few donors. This clone has only a few counts. Germline lookup yields CDR1 GTSNPN and CDR2 SVGIG (reference sequence). The CDR3 sequence is 14 residues long. V was pared by 2 bases and J by 10 bases, with 20 bases between. Method: immunoSEQ multiplex PCR; TCRdb's copy keeps in-frame clones and lacks some. Of roughly 79,000 clones listed, about 92% were seen once; the top ten hold 0.35% to 0.5%. This sequence joins TRBV30 and TRBJ1-1; a possible D gene is TRBD1 (6 bases). The material sequenced was T cells isolated from PBMCs. This TCR was recovered from a human donor in good health. CDR3: CAWSPVGDTRGAFF. For the CDR3, the DNA is TGTGCCTGGAGTCCCGTAGGGGACACCCGAGGAGCTTTCTTT.